Listed below are T cell receptor beta chains from one sample, sequenced in a study of blood T cells in healthy people across ages. TCRdb used MiXCR to reprocess the 5' RACE reads, holding one entry per CDR3 protein. The sample lists under 750,000 distinct CDR3 sequences, 40% to 50% occurring once. Source material: blood. These receptors came from an elderly man in good health. Both conserved end residues are part of each CDR3. D genes are given only for firm matches. Rows give clone size only sometimes, using once, few, many, or a class for an expanded clone.

abundance: few
d_gene: NA
v_gene: TRBV5-1
j_gene: TRBJ2-3
CDR3aa: CASSLGSGTRNADTQYF
CDR3nt: TGCGCCAGCAGCCTCGGATCCGGGACCAGAAATGCAGATACGCAGTATTTT

abundance: NA
d_gene: TRBD2
v_gene: TRBV5-1
j_gene: TRBJ2-1
CDR3aa: CASTPSGTTNEQFF
CDR3nt: TGCGCCAGCACTCCTTCCGGGACTACAAATGAGCAGTTCTTC

abundance: NA
d_gene: NA
v_gene: TRBV7-9
j_gene: TRBJ2-7
CDR3aa: CASSVGPREQYF
CDR3nt: TGTGCCAGCAGCGTGGGCCCTAGGGAGCAGTACTTC

abundance: few
d_gene: TRBD1
v_gene: TRBV5-1
j_gene: TRBJ1-4
CDR3aa: CASSTATGVATNEKLFF
CDR3nt: TGCGCCAGCAGTACCGCGACAGGGGTTGCAACTAATGAAAAACTGTTTTTT

abundance: NA
d_gene: TRBD1
v_gene: TRBV9
j_gene: TRBJ2-3
CDR3aa: CASSVAGQGANTQYF
CDR3nt: TGTGCCAGCAGCGTAGCCGGACAGGGGGCGAATACGCAGTATTTT

abundance: NA
d_gene: NA
v_gene: TRBV7-8
j_gene: TRBJ1-4
CDR3aa: CASSFIAGTLHDEKLFF
CDR3nt: TGTGCCAGCAGCTTCATCGCCGGGACCTTGCACGATGAAAAACTGTTTTTT

abundance: few
d_gene: NA
v_gene: TRBV5-1
j_gene: TRBJ2-5
CDR3aa: CASSRYRAETQYF
CDR3nt: TGCGCCAGCAGCCGGTACAGGGCTGAGACCCAGTACTTC

abundance: NA
d_gene: NA
v_gene: TRBV29-1
j_gene: TRBJ1-2
CDR3aa: CSVGQTNYGYTF
CDR3nt: TGCAGCGTTGGACAGACTAACTATGGCTACACCTTC

abundance: NA
d_gene: TRBD1
v_gene: TRBV5-5
j_gene: TRBJ1-1
CDR3aa: CASRSITGAEAFF
CDR3nt: TGTGCCAGCCGGAGCATCACAGGGGCTGAAGCTTTCTTT

abundance: NA
d_gene: TRBD2
v_gene: TRBV29-1
j_gene: TRBJ2-5
CDR3aa: CSVATSGEETQYF
CDR3nt: TGCAGCGTTGCCACTAGCGGGGAAGAGACCCAGTACTTC

abundance: NA
d_gene: NA
v_gene: TRBV2
j_gene: TRBJ1-1
CDR3aa: CASRPPRPEAFF
CDR3nt: TGTGCCAGCAGGCCGCCGAGACCAGAAGCTTTCTTT

abundance: NA
d_gene: TRBD1
v_gene: TRBV29-1
j_gene: TRBJ2-1
CDR3aa: CGGGQDNEQFF
CDR3nt: TGCGGCGGTGGACAGGACAATGAGCAGTTCTTC

abundance: few
d_gene: NA
v_gene: TRBV7-9
j_gene: TRBJ1-4
CDR3aa: CASRQGGTANEKLFF
CDR3nt: TGTGCCAGCAGACAAGGTGGAACGGCTAATGAAAAACTGTTTTTT

abundance: few
d_gene: NA
v_gene: TRBV7-9
j_gene: TRBJ2-2
CDR3aa: CASSNPLSTGELFF
CDR3nt: TGTGCCAGCAGCAACCCATTAAGTACCGGGGAGCTGTTTTTT